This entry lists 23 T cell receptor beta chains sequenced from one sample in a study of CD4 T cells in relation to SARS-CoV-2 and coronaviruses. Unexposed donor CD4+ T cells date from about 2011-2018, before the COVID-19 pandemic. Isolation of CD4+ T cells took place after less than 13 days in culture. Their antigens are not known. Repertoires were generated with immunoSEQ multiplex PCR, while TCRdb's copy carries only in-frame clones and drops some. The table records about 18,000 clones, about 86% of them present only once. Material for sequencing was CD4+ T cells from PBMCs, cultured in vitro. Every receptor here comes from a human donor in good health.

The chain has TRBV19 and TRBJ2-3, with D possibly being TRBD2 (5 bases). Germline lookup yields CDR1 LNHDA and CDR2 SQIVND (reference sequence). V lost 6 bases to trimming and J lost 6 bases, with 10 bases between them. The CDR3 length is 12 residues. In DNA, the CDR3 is TGTGCCAGTAGCCTAGCTGCCGATACGCAGTATTTT. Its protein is CASSLAADTQYF.

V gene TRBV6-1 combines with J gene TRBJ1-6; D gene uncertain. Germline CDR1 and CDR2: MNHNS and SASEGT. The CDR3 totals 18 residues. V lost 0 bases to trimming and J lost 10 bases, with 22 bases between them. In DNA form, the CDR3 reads TGTGCCAGCAGTGAAGCCACCACTCCGACACGGATGAGGTCACCCCTCCACTTT. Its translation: CASSEATTPTRMRSPLHF.

CDR3 loop: CAISELVTGELFF. For the CDR3, the DNA is TGTGCCATCAGTGAGCTGGTCACCGGGGAGCTGTTTTTT. The chain employs TRBV10-3 and TRBJ2-2; the D is unclear. The CDR3 totals 13 residues. In germline, CDR1 is ENHRY, CDR2 SYGVKD. Trimming stripped 2 bases from V and 4 bases from J, with 5 bases between.

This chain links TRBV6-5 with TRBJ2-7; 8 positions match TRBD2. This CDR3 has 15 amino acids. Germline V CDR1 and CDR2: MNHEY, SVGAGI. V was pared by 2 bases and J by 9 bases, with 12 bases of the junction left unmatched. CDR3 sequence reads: CASSYGPLAADAQYF. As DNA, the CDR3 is TGTGCCAGCAGTTACGGACCACTAGCGGCCGACGCGCAGTACTTC.

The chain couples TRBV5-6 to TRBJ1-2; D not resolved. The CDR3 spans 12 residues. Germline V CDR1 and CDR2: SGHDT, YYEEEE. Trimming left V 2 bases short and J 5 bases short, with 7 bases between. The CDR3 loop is CASSLRVYGYTF. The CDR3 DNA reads TGTGCCAGCAGCTTAAGGGTATATGGCTACACCTTC.

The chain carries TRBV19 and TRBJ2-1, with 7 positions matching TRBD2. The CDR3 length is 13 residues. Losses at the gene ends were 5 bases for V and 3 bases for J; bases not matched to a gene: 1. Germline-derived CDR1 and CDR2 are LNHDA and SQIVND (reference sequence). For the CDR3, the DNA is TGTGCCAGTAGTTGGGAGGGCTACAATGAGCAGTTCTTC. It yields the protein CASSWEGYNEQFF. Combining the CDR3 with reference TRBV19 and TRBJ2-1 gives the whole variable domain DGGITQSPKYLFRKEGQNVTLSCEQNLNHDAMYWYRQDPGQGLRLIYYSQIVNDFQKGDIAEGYSVSREKKESFPLTVTSAQKNPTAFYLCASSWEGYNEQFFGPGTRLTVL.

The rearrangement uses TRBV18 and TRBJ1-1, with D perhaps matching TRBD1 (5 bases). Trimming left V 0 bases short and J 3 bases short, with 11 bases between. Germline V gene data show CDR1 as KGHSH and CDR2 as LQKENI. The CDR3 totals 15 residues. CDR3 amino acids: CASSPPQQGYTEAFF. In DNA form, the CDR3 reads TGTGCCAGCTCACCACCCCAGCAGGGATACACTGAAGCTTTCTTT.

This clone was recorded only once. The CDR3 loop reads CAWSGSYEQYF. For the CDR3, the DNA is TGTGCCTGGAGTGGGTCCTACGAGCAGTACTTC. This chain links TRBV30 with TRBJ2-7; D gene ambiguous. V shed 1 base and J shed 1 base, with 2 bases lying between them. The germline V gene has CDR1 GTSNPN and CDR2 SVGIG (reference sequence). This CDR3 contains 11 residues. The whole variable domain, remainder taken from reference TRBV30 and TRBJ2-7, is SQTIHQWPATLVQPVGSPLSLECTVEGTSNPNLYWYRQAAGRGLQLLFYSVGIGQISSEVPQNLSASRPQDRQFILSSKKLLLSDSGFYLCAWSGSYEQYFGPGTRLTVT.

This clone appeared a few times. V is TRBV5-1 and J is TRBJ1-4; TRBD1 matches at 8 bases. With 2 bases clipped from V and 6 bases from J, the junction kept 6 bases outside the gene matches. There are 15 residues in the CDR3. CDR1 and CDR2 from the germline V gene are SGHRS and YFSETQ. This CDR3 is CASSFGQGFHEKLFF. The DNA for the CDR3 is TGCGCCAGCAGCTTCGGACAGGGATTTCATGAAAAACTGTTTTTT. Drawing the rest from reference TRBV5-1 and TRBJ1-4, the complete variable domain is KAGVTQTPRYLIKTRGQQVTLSCSPISGHRSVSWYQQTPGQGLQFLFEYFSETQRNKGNFPGRFSGRQFSNSRSEMNVSTLELGDSALYLCASSFGQGFHEKLFFGSGTQLSVL.

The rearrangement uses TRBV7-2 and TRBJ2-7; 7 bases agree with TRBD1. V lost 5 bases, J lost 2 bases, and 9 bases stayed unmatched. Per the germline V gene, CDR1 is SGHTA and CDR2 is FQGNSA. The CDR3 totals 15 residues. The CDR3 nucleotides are TGTGCCAGCAGCCCCCGGACAGGTCTTACCTACGAGCAGTACTTC. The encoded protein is CASSPRTGLTYEQYF.

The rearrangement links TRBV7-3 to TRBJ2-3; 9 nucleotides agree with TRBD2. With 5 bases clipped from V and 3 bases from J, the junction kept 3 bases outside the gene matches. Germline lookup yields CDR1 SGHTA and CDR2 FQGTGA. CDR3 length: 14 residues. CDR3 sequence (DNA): TGTGCCAGCAGCGCGGGACTAGCAACAGATACGCAGTATTTT. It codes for CASSAGLATDTQYF.

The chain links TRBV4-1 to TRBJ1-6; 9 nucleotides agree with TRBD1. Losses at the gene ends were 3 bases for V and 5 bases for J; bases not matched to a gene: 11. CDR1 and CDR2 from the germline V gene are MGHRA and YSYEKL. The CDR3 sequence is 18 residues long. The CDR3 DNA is TGCGCCAGCAGCCACACGAGGGACAGGGAAAGGCATAATTCACCCCTCCACTTT. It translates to CASSHTRDRERHNSPLHF.

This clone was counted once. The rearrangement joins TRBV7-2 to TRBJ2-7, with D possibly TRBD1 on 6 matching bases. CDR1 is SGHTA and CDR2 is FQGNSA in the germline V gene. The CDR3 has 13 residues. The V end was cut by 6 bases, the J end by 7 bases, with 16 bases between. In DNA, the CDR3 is TGTGCCAGCAGTCCAGGGGTGAATCGGGAGCAGTACTTC. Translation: CASSPGVNREQYF.

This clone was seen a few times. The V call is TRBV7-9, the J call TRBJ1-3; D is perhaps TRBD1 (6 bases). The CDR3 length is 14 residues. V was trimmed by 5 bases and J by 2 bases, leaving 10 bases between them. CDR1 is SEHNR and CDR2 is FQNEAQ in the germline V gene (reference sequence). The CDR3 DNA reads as TGTGCCAGCAGCACCAACAGGGCTGGAAACACCATATATTTT. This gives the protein CASSTNRAGNTIYF.

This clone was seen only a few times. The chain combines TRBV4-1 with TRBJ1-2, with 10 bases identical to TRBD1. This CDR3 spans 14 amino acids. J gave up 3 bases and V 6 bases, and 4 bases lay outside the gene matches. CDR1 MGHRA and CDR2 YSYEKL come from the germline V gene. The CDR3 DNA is TGCGCCAGCAGGCGACAGGGGGCGGACTATGGCTACACCTTC. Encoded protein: CASRRQGADYGYTF.

As DNA, the CDR3 is TGTGCCAGCAGGGGGTTTGGTTCACCCCTCCACTTT. Translated, it gives CASRGFGSPLHF. The chain joins TRBV12-3 or TRBV12-4 to TRBJ1-6; no clear D. This CDR3 is built from 12 residues. Trimming pared 6 bases from V and 9 bases from J, leaving 9 bases between.

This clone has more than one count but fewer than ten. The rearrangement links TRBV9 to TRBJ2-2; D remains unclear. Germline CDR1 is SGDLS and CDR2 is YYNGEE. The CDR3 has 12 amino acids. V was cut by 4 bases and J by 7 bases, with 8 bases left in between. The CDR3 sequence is CASSTLDGELFF. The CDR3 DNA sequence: TGTGCCAGCAGCACTTTGGACGGGGAGCTGTTTTTT.

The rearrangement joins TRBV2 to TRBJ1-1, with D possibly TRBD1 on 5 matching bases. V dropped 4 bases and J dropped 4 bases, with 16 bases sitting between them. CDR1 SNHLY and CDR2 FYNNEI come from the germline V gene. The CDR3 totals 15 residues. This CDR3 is CASSGGLRGVTEAFF. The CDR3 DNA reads TGTGCCAGCAGTGGGGGCTTGCGGGGGGTCACTGAAGCTTTCTTT.

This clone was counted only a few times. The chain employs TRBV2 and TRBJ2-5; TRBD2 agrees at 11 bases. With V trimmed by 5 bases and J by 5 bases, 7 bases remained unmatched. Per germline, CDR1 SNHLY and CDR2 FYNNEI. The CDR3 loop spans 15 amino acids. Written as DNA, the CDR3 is TGTGCCAGCAGTCCCTTACTAGCGGGAGTTGAGACCCAGTACTTC. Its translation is CASSPLLAGVETQYF.

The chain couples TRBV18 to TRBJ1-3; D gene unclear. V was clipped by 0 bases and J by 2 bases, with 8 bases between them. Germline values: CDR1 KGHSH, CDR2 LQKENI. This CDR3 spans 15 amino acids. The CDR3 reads CASSPPGSAGNTIYF. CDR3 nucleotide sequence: TGTGCCAGCTCACCACCGGGCAGCGCTGGAAACACCATATATTTT.

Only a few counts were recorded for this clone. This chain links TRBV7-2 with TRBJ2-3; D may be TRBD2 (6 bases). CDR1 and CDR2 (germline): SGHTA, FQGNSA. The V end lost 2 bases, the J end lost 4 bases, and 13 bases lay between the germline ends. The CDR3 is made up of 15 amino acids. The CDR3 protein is CASSLLQTRSDTQYF. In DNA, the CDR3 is TGTGCCAGCAGCTTACTTCAGACTAGGTCAGATACGCAGTATTTT.

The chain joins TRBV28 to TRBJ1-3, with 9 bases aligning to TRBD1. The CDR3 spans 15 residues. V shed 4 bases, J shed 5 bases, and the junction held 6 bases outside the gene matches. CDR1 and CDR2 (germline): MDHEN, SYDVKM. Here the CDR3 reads CASSSTGGGRNTIYF. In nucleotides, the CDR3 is TGTGCCAGCAGTTCAACAGGGGGCGGGCGAAACACCATATATTTT.

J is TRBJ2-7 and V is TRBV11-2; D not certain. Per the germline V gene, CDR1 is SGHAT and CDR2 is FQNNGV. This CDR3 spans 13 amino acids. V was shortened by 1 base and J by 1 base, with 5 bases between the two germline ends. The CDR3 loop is CASSLAGSYEQYF. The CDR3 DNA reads TGTGCCAGCAGCTTAGCAGGATCCTACGAGCAGTACTTC.